This TCR beta chain is drawn from a study of blood T cell repertoires in COVID-19. Grouping used clinical history reported by participants in a survey and questionnaire. CDR3 size: 15 residues. Germline CDR1 reads LNHDA; CDR2 reads SQIVND (reference sequence). Trimming pared 4 bases from V and 0 bases from J, leaving 10 bases between. TCRdb's copy holds only in-frame clones and misses some; the assay was immunoSEQ multiplex PCR. The sample comprises 150,000 to 200,000 clones, roughly 82% of which are singletons, and roughly 15% rests with the top ten. The sequencing input was PBMCs or T cells enriched from blood (not recorded which). The V call is TRBV19, the J call TRBJ1-5, with no clear D. The clonotype comes from a man aged 45-65 years who had recovered from COVID-19. CDR3 sequence (DNA): TGTGCCAGTAGTACAGTGGGCTATAGCAATCAGCCCCAGCATTTT. This encodes CASSTVGYSNQPQHF.